This record covers a single T cell receptor (beta chain). This sample is drawn from a study of control samples from healthy donors and cancer patients. Assay used: immunoSEQ multiplex PCR; TCRdb lists only in-frame clones, some missing. The profile shows around 50,000 clones, 70% to 90% of them singletons. Germline V CDR1 and CDR2: SGHDN, FVKESK. The trim removed 5 bases at V and 0 bases at J, leaving 10 bases unmatched. The CDR3 covers 16 residues. The sequencing input was PBMCs. The clonotype comes from a woman between 45 and 60 years old with lung cancer. The V gene is TRBV14, the J gene TRBJ2-7; 7 nucleotides line up with TRBD1. The CDR3 nucleotides are TGTGCCAGCAGCTATGGCAGGGGGATATACTCCTACGAGCAGTACTTC. Residues: CASSYGRGIYSYEQYF.